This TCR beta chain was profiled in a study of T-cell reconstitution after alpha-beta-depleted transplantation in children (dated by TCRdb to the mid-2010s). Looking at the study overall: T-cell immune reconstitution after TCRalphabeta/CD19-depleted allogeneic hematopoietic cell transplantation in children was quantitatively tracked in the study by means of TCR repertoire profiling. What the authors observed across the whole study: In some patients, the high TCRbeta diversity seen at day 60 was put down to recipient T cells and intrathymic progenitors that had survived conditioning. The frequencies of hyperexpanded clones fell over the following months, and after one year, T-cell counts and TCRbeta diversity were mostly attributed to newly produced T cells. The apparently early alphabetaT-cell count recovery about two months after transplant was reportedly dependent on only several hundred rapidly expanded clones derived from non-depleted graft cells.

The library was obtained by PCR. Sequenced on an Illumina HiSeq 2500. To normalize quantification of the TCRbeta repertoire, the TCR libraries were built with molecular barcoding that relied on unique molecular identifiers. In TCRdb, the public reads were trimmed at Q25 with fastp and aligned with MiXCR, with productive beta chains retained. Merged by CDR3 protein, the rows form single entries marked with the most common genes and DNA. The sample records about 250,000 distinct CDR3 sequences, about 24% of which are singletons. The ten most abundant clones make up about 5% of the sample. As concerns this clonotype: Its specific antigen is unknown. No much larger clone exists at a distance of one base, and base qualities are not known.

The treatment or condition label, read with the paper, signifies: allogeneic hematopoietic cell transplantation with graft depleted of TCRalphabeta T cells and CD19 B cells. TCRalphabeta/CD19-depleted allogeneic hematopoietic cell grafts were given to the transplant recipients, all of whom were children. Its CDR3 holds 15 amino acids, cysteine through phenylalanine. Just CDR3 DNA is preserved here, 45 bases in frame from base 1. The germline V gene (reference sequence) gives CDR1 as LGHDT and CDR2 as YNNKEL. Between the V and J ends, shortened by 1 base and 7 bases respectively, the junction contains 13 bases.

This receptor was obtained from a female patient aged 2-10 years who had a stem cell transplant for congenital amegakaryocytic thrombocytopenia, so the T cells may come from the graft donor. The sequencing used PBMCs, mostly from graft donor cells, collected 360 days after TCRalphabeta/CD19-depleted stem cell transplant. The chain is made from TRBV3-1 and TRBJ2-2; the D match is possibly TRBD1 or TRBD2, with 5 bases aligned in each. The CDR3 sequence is CASSQALGGVGELFF. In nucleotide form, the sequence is TGTGCCAGCAGCCAAGCGCTTGGGGGAGTCGGGGAGCTGTTTTTT.